One sample yielded the 10 T cell receptor beta chains listed below, sequenced in a study of radiotherapy plus CTLA-4 blockade in lung cancer. Profiled with immunoSEQ multiplex PCR; TCRdb holds only in-frame clones, not every one. The table records 65,000 to 90,000 clones, around nine tenths of them present only once. The specimen comprised peripheral blood, sampled from a patient treated with radiotherapy plus ipilimumab. These receptors were obtained from a human donor with non-small cell lung cancer that progressed on radiotherapy plus ipilimumab.

The J gene is TRBJ1-2, the V gene TRBV19; possible D gene TRBD1, 6 bases. Germline V gives CDR1 LNHDA, CDR2 SQIVND (reference sequence). The CDR3 is made up of 15 amino acids. V was cut by 5 bases and J by 3 bases, with 16 bases left in between. DNA for the CDR3: TGTGCCAGTAGTCTCTTACAGGGAATCGACTATGGCTACACCTTC. It encodes CASSLLQGIDYGYTF.

This sequence joins TRBV10-2 and TRBJ1-1, with D maybe TRBD1 (5 bases). V was cut by 0 bases and J by 4 bases, with 9 bases left in between. The CDR3 length is 14 residues. The germline CDR1 and CDR2 sequences are WSHSY and SAAADI. CDR3 nucleotide sequence: TGCGCCAGCAGTGAGTCCCCTGGGGGCACTGAAGCTTTCTTT. It encodes CASSESPGGTEAFF.

The rearrangement links TRBV30 to TRBJ1-5; maybe TRBD1 (6 bases). The CDR3 runs 15 residues. The ends were cut back, 2 bases at V and 2 bases at J, with 13 bases in the middle. From germline, CDR1 is GTSNPN and CDR2 SVGIG (reference sequence). The CDR3 protein is CAWSHGDTRNQPQHF. Written as DNA, the CDR3 is TGTGCCTGGAGTCATGGGGACACACGCAATCAGCCCCAGCATTTT.

The sample holds one count of this clone. The V and J genes are TRBV9 and TRBJ1-3; no clear D. From germline, CDR1 is SGDLS and CDR2 YYNGEE. The CDR3 is made up of 15 amino acids. The V gene lost 0 bases and the J gene lost 0 bases, with 7 bases spanning the gap. The CDR3 loop reads CASSVGVSSGNTIYF. As DNA, the CDR3 is TGTGCCAGCAGCGTAGGAGTGAGCTCTGGAAACACCATATATTTT.

The chain employs TRBV14 and TRBJ1-2; D is ambiguous. The V end was cut by 0 bases, the J end by 7 bases, with 6 bases between. Germline loops: CDR1 SGHDN, CDR2 FVKESK. CDR3 size: 12 residues. The CDR3 here is CASSQEAFGYTF. The CDR3 DNA sequence: TGTGCCAGCAGCCAAGAGGCTTTTGGCTACACCTTC.

In DNA, the CDR3 is TGTGCCAGCTCACCGACCCCCGGGACAGTGACCTTC. It specifies CASSPTPGTVTF. V is TRBV18 and J is TRBJ1-2; 7 bases are a match to TRBD1. The trim removed 3 bases at V and 14 bases at J, leaving 9 bases unmatched. The CDR3 covers 12 residues. CDR1 and CDR2 from the germline V gene are KGHSH and LQKENI.

The V and J genes are TRBV19 and TRBJ2-7, with TRBD1 matching 9 bases. Germline values: CDR1 LNHDA, CDR2 SQIVND (reference sequence). CDR3 size: 16 residues. After removal of 3 bases from V and 5 bases from J, the junction contained 11 bases not matched to a gene. This CDR3 is CASSIFPGQGINEQYF. For the CDR3, the DNA is TGTGCCAGTAGTATTTTCCCGGGACAGGGTATCAACGAGCAGTACTTC.

The chain joins TRBV5-4 to TRBJ2-4; TRBD2 agrees at 14 bases. V lost 3 bases to trimming and J lost 5 bases; unmatched junction nucleotides: 1. Germline V gene data show CDR1 as SGHNT and CDR2 as YYREEE (reference sequence). The CDR3 runs 15 residues. The CDR3 DNA reads as TGTGCCAGCAGCTCGGGACTAGCGGGGGAAAACATTCAGTACTTC. Protein: CASSSGLAGENIQYF.

The chain carries TRBV5-1 and TRBJ2-5; TRBD2 agrees at 13 bases. There are 16 residues in the CDR3. The V segment lost 3 bases and the J segment 2 bases; nucleotides outside the gene matches: 4. Germline V CDR1 and CDR2: SGHRS, YFSETQ. The CDR3 nucleotides are TGCGCCAGCAGCTCTGGGACTAGCGGGGTACAAGAGACCCAGTACTTC. This sequence encodes CASSSGTSGVQETQYF. Full variable domain (missing parts from reference TRBV5-1 and TRBJ2-5): KAGVTQTPRYLIKTRGQQVTLSCSPISGHRSVSWYQQTPGQGLQFLFEYFSETQRNKGNFPGRFSGRQFSNSRSEMNVSTLELGDSALYLCASSSGTSGVQETQYFGPGTRLLVL.

The genes are TRBV18 and TRBJ2-7, with 15 bases matching TRBD2. The V gene's germline CDR1 is KGHSH and CDR2 LQKENI. The junction had 5 bases not matched to a gene; V was cut back by 2 bases and J by 0 bases. CDR3 length: 18 amino acids. The CDR3 spells CASSPRTSGRAASYEQYF. The CDR3 coding sequence is TGTGCCAGCTCACCAAGGACTAGCGGGAGGGCCGCCTCCTACGAGCAGTACTTC.